This T cell receptor (beta chain) stems from a study of cytomegalovirus exposure and HLA in healthy donors. Donors counted as nominally healthy when sampled, yet unrecorded immune exposures were likely. The PCR had 60 Vbeta and 13 Jbeta primers. Measured with immunoSEQ multiplex PCR; TCRdb has only the in-frame clones, and not every one. The data hold roughly 150,000 clones, with 75% observed a single time. The CDR3 covers 14 residues. Germline V CDR1 and CDR2: LGHNA, YSLEER. The V end lost 0 bases, the J end lost 8 bases, and 12 bases lay between the germline ends. This clone was detected a few times. Its specificity is unknown. General observations from the study: What was likely a sequencing artifact was a cluster of highly shared sequence variants. Data from an earlier analysis indicated that most TCR beta V segments were productive either about 90% or about 30% of the time. Later, an analysis found that common viral pathogens appeared to be linked with several of the most significant clusters.

The TCR sequence derives from a man younger than 35 in good health and CMV-seronegative. This chain uses TRBV4-3 with TRBJ2-3; D ambiguous. The source material was PBMCs. The CDR3 nucleotides are TGCGCCAGCAGCCAAGATCTAGAAGTAGGTACGCAGTATTTT. It translates to CASSQDLEVGTQYF.